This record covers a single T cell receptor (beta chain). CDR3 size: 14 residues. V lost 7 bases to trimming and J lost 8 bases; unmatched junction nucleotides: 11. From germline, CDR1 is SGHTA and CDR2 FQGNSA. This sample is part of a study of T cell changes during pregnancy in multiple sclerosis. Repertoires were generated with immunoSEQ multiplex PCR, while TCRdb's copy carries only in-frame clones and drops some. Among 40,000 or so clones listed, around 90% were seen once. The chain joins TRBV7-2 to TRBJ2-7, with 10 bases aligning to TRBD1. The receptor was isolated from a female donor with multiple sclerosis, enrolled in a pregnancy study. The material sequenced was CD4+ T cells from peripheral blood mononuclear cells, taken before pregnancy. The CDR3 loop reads CASNLRGQGEQQYF. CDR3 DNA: TGTGCCAGCAACTTGCGTGGACAGGGGGAGCAGCAGTACTTC.